This entry features one T cell receptor (beta chain) sequence. This clonotype was found many times. What antigen it recognizes has not been identified. No clone much larger than this one lies a single base away; base qualities are absent. Library generation was performed with PCR. TCRdb lists the instrument as Illumina HiSeq 2500. To normalize quantification of the TCRbeta repertoire, the TCR libraries were built with molecular barcoding that relied on unique molecular identifiers. The raw public data were reprocessed by TCRdb itself: fastp quality trimming at Q25, MiXCR clonotype calling, in-frame beta chains only. Merged by CDR3 protein, the rows form single entries marked with the most common genes and DNA. Recorded for this sample are about 260,000 distinct CDR3 sequences; roughly 8% of them occurred a single time. Approximately 6.3% of the sample belongs to the ten largest clones. The data derive from a study of T-cell reconstitution after alpha-beta-depleted transplantation in children listed by TCRdb under 2016. Looking at the study overall: Using TCR repertoire profiling, the study followed T-cell immune reconstitution in a quantitative way in children after TCRalphabeta/CD19-depleted allogeneic hematopoietic cell transplantation.

General study outcomes and caveats: In some patients, high TCRbeta diversity at day 60 was attributed to recipient T cells and intrathymic progenitors that had survived conditioning. Over subsequent months, a decline in hyperexpanded clone frequencies was noted, and after one year, T-cell counts and TCRbeta diversity were mostly ascribed to newly produced T cells. The apparently early alphabetaT-cell count recovery about two months after transplant was reportedly dependent on only several hundred rapidly expanded clones derived from non-depleted graft cells.

The CDR3 spans 16 residues, from the cysteine through the phenylalanine. Kept here is only the CDR3 DNA, which spans 48 bases and is read in frame from base 1. V and J lose 6 bases and 1 base, and a span of 17 bases separates them. The germline V gene specifies MDHEN as CDR1 and SYDVKM as CDR2. The treatment or condition label corresponds to: allogeneic hematopoietic cell transplantation with graft depleted of TCRalphabeta T cells and CD19 B cells. TCRalphabeta/CD19-depleted allogeneic hematopoietic cell grafts were given to the transplant recipients, all of whom were children. This TCR derives from a male patient between 5 and 17 years old who had a stem cell transplant for acute lymphoblastic leukemia, so the T cells may come from the graft donor. This sample comprised PBMCs, mostly from graft donor cells, obtained 180 days after TCRalphabeta/CD19-depleted stem cell transplant. Recombination joined TRBV28 with TRBJ2-3; the D gene is unclear. The CDR3 sequence is CASSFSRSGGTDTQYF. In nucleotide form, the sequence is TGTGCCAGCAGCTTCTCCCGGAGTGGGGGCACAGATACGCAGTATTTT.